These T cell receptor beta chains were read from a single sample in a study of blood T cell repertoires in COVID-19. Here immunoSEQ multiplex PCR was the method, and the copy in TCRdb shows in-frame clones only, minus some. The sample shows about 36,000 clones, roughly 87% of them seen only once. Sequencing was done on a sample of peripheral blood. The receptors originated from a man aged 55 to 69 with acute or convalescent COVID-19. Each CDR3 is given with its conserved first and last residue. D genes are given only for firm matches. Clone size is stated in some rows and not others, as once, few, many or a class when expanded.

CDR3 DNA: TGTGCCAGCAGCCCTCAGGGGGCTGGGGATCAGCCCCAGCATTTT
CDR3 protein: CASSPQGAGDQPQHF
CDR3 length: 15
J gene: TRBJ1-5
V gene: TRBV9
clone size: few
D gene: TRBD1

CDR3 DNA: TGTGCCAGCAGACAGACACGGAATAGCAATCAGCCCCAGCATTTT
CDR3 protein: CASRQTRNSNQPQHF
CDR3 length: 15
J gene: TRBJ1-5
V gene: TRBV6-5
clone size: -
D gene: -

CDR3 DNA: TGTGCCAGCAGTTGGGACAGTACCTATGGCTACACCTTC
CDR3 protein: CASSWDSTYGYTF
CDR3 length: 13
J gene: TRBJ1-2
V gene: TRBV12-3/TRBV12-4
clone size: -
D gene: TRBD1

CDR3 DNA: TGTGCCAGCAGCTCTGCGACAGATGCAACTAATGAAAAACTGTTTTTT
CDR3 protein: CASSSATDATNEKLFF
CDR3 length: 16
J gene: TRBJ1-4
V gene: TRBV5-4
clone size: -
D gene: -

CDR3 DNA: TGTGCCAGCAGCTTAGATTGGACAGGGGGCTGGGCTGAAGCTTTCTTT
CDR3 protein: CASSLDWTGGWAEAFF
CDR3 length: 16
J gene: TRBJ1-1
V gene: TRBV11-2
clone size: -
D gene: TRBD1

CDR3 DNA: TGTGCCAGCAGCTTAGCTGGGGGAGGAGATACGCAGTATTTT
CDR3 protein: CASSLAGGGDTQYF
CDR3 length: 14
J gene: TRBJ2-3
V gene: TRBV11-3
clone size: -
D gene: -

CDR3 DNA: TGTGCCAGCAGCTTGGTGACAGGGGTGGACGGGGAGCTGTTTTTT
CDR3 protein: CASSLVTGVDGELFF
CDR3 length: 15
J gene: TRBJ2-2
V gene: TRBV5-6
clone size: -
D gene: TRBD1

CDR3 DNA: TGTGCCAGCAGCGTAGCTCCTGGAAACACCATATATTTT
CDR3 protein: CASSVAPGNTIYF
CDR3 length: 13
J gene: TRBJ1-3
V gene: TRBV9
clone size: -
D gene: -

CDR3 DNA: TGTGCCAGTAGTGTGTCCGGGACAGGGGAGGCCGAGCAGTACTTC
CDR3 protein: CASSVSGTGEAEQYF
CDR3 length: 15
J gene: TRBJ2-7
V gene: TRBV19
clone size: -
D gene: TRBD1

CDR3 DNA: TGTGCCAGCAGTTCAGGGTTCTATAATTCACCCCTCCACTTT
CDR3 protein: CASSSGFYNSPLHF
CDR3 length: 14
J gene: TRBJ1-6
V gene: TRBV27
clone size: -
D gene: -

CDR3 DNA: TGCGCCAGCAGCCCTTTCGGGATAGCGGGTTACCAAGAGACCCAGTACTTC
CDR3 protein: CASSPFGIAGYQETQYF
CDR3 length: 17
J gene: TRBJ2-5
V gene: TRBV5-1
clone size: -
D gene: TRBD2

CDR3 DNA: TGTGCCAGCAGCTTATTGATTTTTCGGGCTTTCTTT
CDR3 protein: CASSLLIFRAFF
CDR3 length: 12
J gene: TRBJ1-1
V gene: TRBV7-9
clone size: -
D gene: -

CDR3 DNA: TGTGCCACCAGCAGAGAAGCAGGGGGCTTATCACCCCTCCACTTT
CDR3 protein: CATSREAGGLSPLHF
CDR3 length: 15
J gene: TRBJ1-6
V gene: TRBV15
clone size: -
D gene: TRBD1

CDR3 DNA: TGTGCCAGCAACCGGGGACAGGGCTACGAGCAGTACTTC
CDR3 protein: CASNRGQGYEQYF
CDR3 length: 13
J gene: TRBJ2-7
V gene: TRBV6-5
clone size: -
D gene: TRBD1

CDR3 DNA: TGTGCCAGCACCAATAGCGGGACAGAGACCCAGTACTTC
CDR3 protein: CASTNSGTETQYF
CDR3 length: 13
J gene: TRBJ2-5
V gene: TRBV12-3/TRBV12-4
clone size: -
D gene: TRBD2

CDR3 DNA: TGTGCCACCAGTGACCCGATAACAGGGGAAAGGACTGGGGCCAACGTCCTGACTTTC
CDR3 protein: CATSDPITGERTGANVLTF
CDR3 length: 19
J gene: TRBJ2-6
V gene: TRBV24-1
clone size: -
D gene: TRBD1

CDR3 DNA: TGTGCCAGCAGCAGGGACAGCCCGAACACCGGGGAGCTGTTTTTT
CDR3 protein: CASSRDSPNTGELFF
CDR3 length: 15
J gene: TRBJ2-2
V gene: TRBV7-9
clone size: -
D gene: TRBD1

CDR3 DNA: TGCAGCGTTGTGCCTCTAGCGAGGATGGAGACCCAGTACTTC
CDR3 protein: CSVVPLARMETQYF
CDR3 length: 14
J gene: TRBJ2-5
V gene: TRBV29-1
clone size: -
D gene: -

CDR3 DNA: TGTGCCAGTAGTATATGGCCGATCTATGGCTACACCTTC
CDR3 protein: CASSIWPIYGYTF
CDR3 length: 13
J gene: TRBJ1-2
V gene: TRBV19
clone size: -
D gene: -

CDR3 DNA: TGTGCCAGCAGCCAAGATATCCCTAGCCTCAACACCGGGGAGCTGTTTTTT
CDR3 protein: CASSQDIPSLNTGELFF
CDR3 length: 17
J gene: TRBJ2-2
V gene: TRBV4-2
clone size: -
D gene: -

CDR3 DNA: TGTGCCAGCAGCGACGGAGCGGGAGTAACCAATGAGCAGTTCTTC
CDR3 protein: CASSDGAGVTNEQFF
CDR3 length: 15
J gene: TRBJ2-1
V gene: TRBV7-6
clone size: -
D gene: TRBD2

CDR3 DNA: TGTGCCAGCAGTTACTCGAAAGGGGGCACTGAAGCTTTCTTT
CDR3 protein: CASSYSKGGTEAFF
CDR3 length: 14
J gene: TRBJ1-1
V gene: TRBV6-5
clone size: -
D gene: -

CDR3 DNA: TGTGCCAGCAGCTCGGGACAGCCAAGGATTGAGGGCTACACCTTC
CDR3 protein: CASSSGQPRIEGYTF
CDR3 length: 15
J gene: TRBJ1-2
V gene: TRBV9
clone size: -
D gene: TRBD1